The 4 T cell receptor beta chains below all came from one sample that was sequenced in a study of human T cells and chemical hapten exposure. TCRdb called the RACE reads again in MiXCR, with one record for every CDR3 protein. The sample lists some 81,000 distinct CDR3 sequences, around 9.3% occurring once. As for time point: healthy volunteer bleed at 6 weeks. The authors' total RNA extraction used unfractionated whole blood. Input material: whole blood. Receptors were obtained from a female donor in good health. Some clones in this sample may be carry-over from other donors' samples.

This clonotype was detected many times. The V gene is TRBV11-1, the J gene TRBJ2-7; D is undetermined. The length of the CDR3 is 14 residues. The ends were cut back, 4 bases at V and 0 bases at J, with 10 bases in the middle. Germline CDR1 is SGHAT and CDR2 is FQDESV (reference sequence). The CDR3 region is CASSYSADSYEQYF. In DNA form, the CDR3 reads TGTGCCAGCAGCTACAGCGCGGACTCCTACGAGCAGTACTTC. The whole variable domain, remainder taken from reference TRBV11-1 and TRBJ2-7, is EAEVAQSPRYKITEKSQAVAFWCDPISGHATLYWYRQILGQGPELLVQFQDESVVDDSQLPKDRFSAERLKGVDSTLKIQPAELGDSAMYLCASSYSADSYEQYFGPGTRLTVT.

Of note for this clonotype: This sequence may be a read error, since a much larger clone differs from it by one base. The chain carries TRBV4-3 and TRBJ1-1, with no clear D. CDR3 size: 15 residues. Looked up from germline, CDR1 is LGHNA and CDR2 is YSLEER. Trimming took 4 bases from V and 3 from J, leaving 15 bases between them. The CDR3: CASSPQVNIDTEAFF. The CDR3 nucleotides read TGCGCCAGCAGCCCCCAGGTTAACATTGACACTGAAGCTTTCTTT.

V and J are TRBV2 and TRBJ1-5; 8 nucleotides match TRBD1. Trimming cost V 6 bases and J 3 bases; bases outside gene matches: 7. The germline V gene encodes CDR1 SNHLY and CDR2 FYNNEI. This CDR3 is 15 amino acids long. Here the CDR3 DNA reads TGTGCCAGCAGCCCCCTGGACAGGGACAATCAGCCCCAGCATTTT. It yields the protein CASSPLDRDNQPQHF.

In this sample, this clonotype turned up a few times. The rearrangement joins TRBV5-6 to TRBJ1-1; no reliable D call. CDR1 and CDR2 from the germline V gene are SGHDT and YYEEEE. V lost 4 bases, J lost 0 bases, and 13 bases lay in between. This CDR3 has 15 amino acids. The CDR3 here is CASSLLGVLNTEAFF. CDR3 sequence (DNA): TGTGCCAGCAGCCTCTTGGGAGTGTTGAACACTGAAGCTTTCTTT. Based on the CDR3 plus reference TRBV5-6 and TRBJ1-1, the full variable domain is DAGVTQSPTHLIKTRGQQVTLRCSPKSGHDTVSWYQQALGQGPQFIFQYYEEEERQRGNFPDRFSGHQFPNYSSELNVNALLLGDSALYLCASSLLGVLNTEAFFGQGTRLTVV.